Following are 5 T cell receptor beta chains from one sample sequenced in a study of identical twins. TCRdb fed the 5' RACE reads into MiXCR, producing one record per CDR3 protein. The sample contains about 220,000 distinct CDR3 sequences, approximately 7.3% of which appear only once. These sequences were also reported in another study, on yellow fever vaccine responses in identical twins.

Sequencing used CD8+ T cells sorted from blood. These receptors all come from a woman between 18 and 29 years old in good health.

The chain joins TRBV7-3 to TRBJ2-1; a possible D gene is TRBD2 (6 bases). Looked up from germline, CDR1 is SGHTA and CDR2 is FQGTGA. V was shortened by 3 bases and J by 5 bases, with 26 bases between the two germline ends. This CDR3 has 19 residues. The CDR3 DNA reads as TGTGCCAGCAGCTTTTCTTATGTGGGAGGAGGGCCGGTGGACAATGAGCAGTTCTTC. This codes for CASSFSYVGGGPVDNEQFF.

This clonotype has at least ten counts. The chain links TRBV12-5 to TRBJ2-1; D gene unclear. The CDR3 spans 15 residues. CDR1 LGHNT and CDR2 FRNRAP come from the germline V gene. The CDR3 protein is CAIARTASSYNEQFF. The CDR3 nucleotides are TGTGCAATAGCCCGGACGGCCAGCTCCTACAATGAGCAGTTCTTC.

This clonotype has just a few counts. The rearrangement joins TRBV7-9 to TRBJ1-1; D is uncertain. The CDR3 runs 10 residues. Trimming removed 4 bases at V and 7 bases at J, with 4 bases between. The germline V gene encodes CDR1 SEHNR and CDR2 FQNEAQ (reference sequence). CDR3 region: CASSSYEAFF. CDR3 coding DNA: TGTGCCAGCAGCTCCTATGAAGCTTTCTTT.

This clonotype appeared many times. V is TRBV11-2 and J is TRBJ2-1, with a tentative D call TRBD1 (6 bases). V lost 5 bases and J 10 bases, leaving 9 bases between the germline ends. The CDR3 totals 11 residues. Germline CDR1 is SGHAT and CDR2 is FQNNGV. CDR3 nucleotides: TGTGCCAGCAGCATAGGACAGGAGCAGTTCTTC. Residues: CASSIGQEQFF.

This clonotype was counted at least ten times. The chain joins TRBV6-2 or TRBV6-3 to TRBJ2-1, with D maybe TRBD2 (7 bases). This CDR3 comprises 15 residues. Germline V CDR1 and CDR2: MNHEY, SVGEGT. V lost 6 bases and J lost 0, with 12 bases in between. The CDR3 coding sequence is TGTGCCAGCAGCCGGGGGGACATCTCCTACAATGAGCAGTTCTTC. It is translated as CASSRGDISYNEQFF.